This is a list of T cell receptor beta chains from one sample in a study of beta chain features in type 1 diabetes. TCRdb's table, derived via immunoSEQ multiplex PCR, lists solely in-frame clones and lacks some. Here the sample spans some 280,000 clones, 14% being singletons. Sequencing input: naive CD4+ T cells from blood. The receptors come from a man aged 25-45 years with type 1 diabetes. Both conserved end residues are part of each CDR3.

v_call cdr3_aa
TRBV5-1 CASSLGQGDEQFF
TRBV18 CASSVGQGYEQYF
TRBV5-1 CASSWGQGAHEQYF
TRBV5-1 CASSFLTSTDTQYF
TRBV5-1 CAIMGGPYEQYF
TRBV5-4 CASSQDLAVPSNEQFF
TRBV5-1 CASSLGANSGSRGYNEQFF
TRBV6-5 CASRLQGFTDTQYF
TRBV29-1 CSVGGGRGGTDTQYF
TRBV5-1 CASSLTGTGANVLTF
TRBV28 CASRDRINQPQHF
TRBV28 CASSQGNGYTF
TRBV7-6 CASSPVDPGRGNTIYF
TRBV10-3 CAIREVGLASEAFF
TRBV20-1 CSATGGQGYTF
TRBV6-5 CASSRNTEAFF
TRBV7-9 CASSQSGSHTDTQYF
TRBV5-1 CASSWPSAIGGDTQYF
TRBV25-1 CASSHRLAGTDTQYF
TRBV5-8 CASSLELDRVYGYTF
TRBV5-1 CASSASGYNEQFF
TRBV4-2 CASSPQGHGREDTQYF
TRBV4-2 CASSPGLADISYNEQFF
TRBV5-1 CASSHGGTGGEEQFF
TRBV2 CASSSTEYVTEAFF
TRBV11-2 CASDRQGSDEQFF
TRBV30 CAWSVTGGHQPQHF
TRBV15 CATSLGTSGGSGQETQYF
TRBV28 CASSPRRATGTMGYTF
TRBV25-1 CASSETRTGVESYTF